This T cell receptor beta chain was obtained from a study of high-grade serous ovarian cancer treatment subgroups. Across the study: Mean per sample: around 14,000 reads, around 7,300 unique TCR beta rearrangements.

The tumor samples were collected prior to definitive surgery or chemotherapy. The data were produced by immunoSEQ multiplex PCR, yet TCRdb's version contains in-frame clones alone and is incomplete. The sample yields fewer than 5,000 clones, about 73% seen once. CDR3 length equals 13 residues. Between the trimmed V and J ends, which lost 3 bases and 7 bases, there was a span of 14 bases. From germline, CDR1 is SGHNT and CDR2 YYREEE (reference sequence). The genes are TRBV5-4 and TRBJ2-7, with D possibly being TRBD1 (6 bases). The sequenced sample was tumor tissue. The sequence derives from a human donor with high-grade serous ovarian cancer. Here the CDR3 reads CASSYLGAVEQYF. CDR3 nucleotide sequence: TGTGCCAGCAGCTATCTGGGGGCCGTGGAGCAGTACTTC.